This passage covers 18 T cell receptor beta chains from one sample sequenced in a study of chemoradiotherapy in HPV16-positive cancers. The assay was immunoSEQ multiplex PCR, and TCRdb's table has in-frame clones only and misses some. The sample lists 9,400 or so clones; roughly 78% were seen once. The specimen was taken from a patient who underwent chemoradiotherapy. The receptors were gathered from a human donor with HPV-associated anogenital cancer.

The chain is built from TRBV5-1 and TRBJ2-2; TRBD2 matches at 8 bases. J lost 3 bases, V lost 1 base, and 11 bases had no gene match. Germline loops: CDR1 SGHRS, CDR2 YFSETQ. CDR3 length equals 18 residues. CDR3: CASSLLDRGGPYTGELFF. The CDR3 DNA follows: TGCGCCAGCAGCTTGTTGGATCGCGGGGGGCCTTACACCGGGGAGCTGTTTTTT.

V and J are TRBV27 and TRBJ2-5; 8 nucleotides line up with TRBD2. CDR3 length equals 16 residues. Germline CDR1 and CDR2: MNHEY and SMNVEV (reference sequence). The trim removed 5 bases at V and 4 bases at J, leaving 12 bases unmatched. CDR3 amino acids: CASSPRGGSISETQYF. DNA for the CDR3: TGTGCCAGCAGTCCCCGGGGGGGCTCAATTTCAGAGACCCAGTACTTC.

There are a few counts of this clone. The CDR3 DNA sequence: TGCGCCAGCAGCTTTTTCGGCGATGGCTACACCTTC. It specifies CASSFFGDGYTF. This chain connects TRBV5-1 to TRBJ1-2; no clear D. This CDR3 spans 12 amino acids. Looked up from germline, CDR1 is SGHRS and CDR2 is YFSETQ. The V and J ends lost 2 bases and 6 bases respectively, with 8 bases between them.

As to this clone: Mismatch with germline at one junction end may stem from a read error. J is TRBJ2-7 and V is TRBV5-6, with D possibly being TRBD2 (5 bases). This CDR3 has 12 amino acids. The germline CDR1 and CDR2 sequences are SGHDT and YYEEEE. The CDR3 sequence is CASSSGSYKQYF. The CDR3 nucleotides read TGTGCCAGCAGCTCGGGGTCCTACAAGCAGTACTTC. The full variable domain, in which reference TRBV5-6 and TRBJ2-7 provide the parts outside the CDR3, is DAGVTQSPTHLIKTRGQQVTLRCSPKSGHDTVSWYQQALGQGPQFIFQYYEEEERQRGNFPDRFSGHQFPNYSSELNVNALLLGDSALYLCASSSGSYKQYFGPGTRLTVT.

The rearrangement uses TRBV30 and TRBJ2-1; D not certain. The V gene lost 0 bases and the J gene lost 2 bases, with 11 bases spanning the gap. This CDR3 is built from 15 residues. CDR1 is GTSNPN, CDR2 SVGIG, per germline (reference sequence). The CDR3 loop is CAWSVRTQPYNEQFF. CDR3 sequence (DNA): TGTGCCTGGAGTGTAAGGACGCAACCCTACAATGAGCAGTTCTTC.

The chain joins TRBV13 to TRBJ2-1; D not resolved. This CDR3 has 13 residues. Trimming took 0 bases from V and 5 from J, leaving 5 bases between them. The germline V gene encodes CDR1 PRHDT and CDR2 FYEKMQ (reference sequence). CDR3: CASSLGRNNEQFF. The CDR3, as DNA: TGTGCCAGCAGCTTAGGCCGGAACAATGAGCAGTTCTTC.

J is TRBJ2-1 and V is TRBV9, with TRBD1 matching 10 bases. Germline CDR1 and CDR2: SGDLS and YYNGEE. V gave up 4 bases and J gave up 0 bases; unmatched junction bases: 13. CDR3 length equals 19 residues. The CDR3 DNA is TGTGCCAGCAGCTCATGGACAGGGGGGTTCGGTAGCTCCTACAATGAGCAGTTCTTC. This encodes CASSSWTGGFGSSYNEQFF.

This sequence joins TRBV19 and TRBJ2-5; 13 nucleotides align to TRBD2. Germline CDR1 reads LNHDA; CDR2 reads SQIVND (reference sequence). V lost 5 bases, J lost 5 bases, and 5 bases stayed unmatched. The CDR3 totals 15 residues. The CDR3 region is CASSVLAGGTETQYF. The CDR3 nucleotides are TGTGCCAGTAGTGTACTAGCGGGGGGGACCGAGACCCAGTACTTC.

The chain links TRBV4-2 to TRBJ2-7; 7 bases align to TRBD2. V gave up 1 base and J gave up 4 bases; unmatched junction bases: 16. Germline loops: CDR1 LGHNA, CDR2 YNFKEQ. This CDR3 is 18 amino acids long. CDR3 amino acids: CASSQGRGVSGDWYEQYF. Here the CDR3 DNA reads TGTGCCAGCAGCCAAGGCCGGGGGGTGAGCGGGGATTGGTACGAGCAGTACTTC.

In DNA, the CDR3 is TGTGCCATCAGTGAGTCAGATCTAGCGGGGGCCCAAGAGACCCAGTACTTC. Translation: CAISESDLAGAQETQYF. This rearrangement joins TRBV10-3 to TRBJ2-5; 10 bases are shared with TRBD2. The length of the CDR3 is 17 residues. CDR1 and CDR2 from the germline V gene are ENHRY and SYGVKD. The junction had 5 bases not matched to a gene; V was cut back by 0 bases and J by 1 base.

This clone showed up just once. The V and J genes are TRBV2 and TRBJ1-2; D might be TRBD1 (5 bases). The CDR3 is 12 amino acids. V lost 9 bases, J lost 6 bases, and 14 bases lay in between. CDR1 and CDR2 from the germline V gene are SNHLY and FYNNEI. Here the CDR3 reads CASYSGTDGYTF. Written as DNA, the CDR3 is TGTGCCAGTTACTCCGGGACGGATGGCTACACCTTC. Looking up the rest from reference TRBV2 and TRBJ1-2 gives the full variable domain: EPEVTQTPSHQVTQMGQEVILRCVPISNHLYFYWYRQILGQKVEFLVSFYNNEISEKSEIFDDQFSVERPDGSNFTLKIRSTKLEDSAMYFCASYSGTDGYTFGSGTRLTVV.

The genes are TRBV2 and TRBJ1-1, with 9 bases fitting TRBD1. This CDR3 spans 16 amino acids. The germline gives CDR1 SNHLY, CDR2 FYNNEI. V dropped 4 bases and J dropped 1; count of bases not matched to a gene: 7. As DNA, the CDR3 is TGTGCCAGCAGTGTCCTTTGGGGACAGGGGAACACTGAAGCTTTCTTT. This codes for CASSVLWGQGNTEAFF.

This clone has a handful of counts. The CDR3 bases are TGTGCCTGGGAGGACAGTTCCCTCACCTATGGCTACACCTTC. Encoded protein: CAWEDSSLTYGYTF. J is TRBJ1-2 and V is TRBV30, with a weak D call TRBD1 (6 bases). This CDR3 region has 14 residues. V was pared by 5 bases and J by 4 bases, with 17 bases between. From germline, CDR1 is GTSNPN and CDR2 SVGIG (reference sequence).

The chain recombines TRBV4-1 with TRBJ2-3; the D is unclear. The length of the CDR3 is 13 residues. Germline V gives CDR1 MGHRA, CDR2 YSYEKL. Trimming shortened V by 6 bases and J by 7 bases, and 14 bases separated the two germline ends. As DNA, the CDR3 is TGCGCCAGCAGTGTAGTAGGACGGTATACGCAGTATTTT. Encoded protein: CASSVVGRYTQYF.

J is TRBJ1-4 and V is TRBV6-6, with D possibly being TRBD1 (6 bases). The germline V and J ends were trimmed by 8 bases and 8 bases, with 15 bases remaining between them. The CDR3 spans 13 residues. Germline V gene sequence: CDR1 MNHNY, CDR2 SVGAGI (reference sequence). CDR3 in amino acids: CASGGRVEEKLFF. Here the CDR3 DNA reads TGTGCCAGCGGGGGCAGGGTTGAGGAAAAACTGTTTTTT.

This chain uses TRBV19 with TRBJ1-1; D remains unclear. Trimming stripped 3 bases from V and 10 bases from J, with 15 bases between. The germline CDR1 and CDR2 sequences are LNHDA and SQIVND (reference sequence). The CDR3 sequence is 13 residues long. The CDR3 nucleotides are TGTGCCAGTAGTATCGACATCCTAGCCGCAGCTTTCTTT. It yields the protein CASSIDILAAAFF.

The V gene is TRBV30, the J gene TRBJ1-3, with 8 bases lining up with TRBD1. With V trimmed by 4 bases and J by 3 bases, 14 bases remained unmatched. Germline CDR1 reads GTSNPN; CDR2 reads SVGIG (reference sequence). The CDR3 covers 17 residues. Here the CDR3 DNA reads TGTGCCTGGACTTTCCGGACAGGGATCAAGGTTGGAAACACCATATATTTT. It is translated as CAWTFRTGIKVGNTIYF.

This clone has more than one count but fewer than ten. This chain links TRBV11-2 with TRBJ1-1; D unclear. This CDR3 is 13 amino acids long. Trimming took 2 bases from V and 1 from J, leaving 5 bases between them. From germline, CDR1 is SGHAT and CDR2 FQNNGV. The CDR3 DNA is TGTGCCAGCAGCTTACAGAGGAACACTGAAGCTTTCTTT. Its protein is CASSLQRNTEAFF.